This TCR beta chain was retrieved from a study of blood T cell repertoires in COVID-19. Whole-study context: Both acute and convalescent COVID-19 samples were obtained from the United States, Italy and Spain. Sample material is recorded as cDNA or gDNA derived from T cells, B-cell-depleted T cells, or PBMCs.

Original methodology: The authors estimated nucleated cell counts from reference gene primer amplification. Measured with immunoSEQ multiplex PCR; TCRdb has only the in-frame clones, and not every one. V and J calls and clone size are those listed in that table; D and trimming were worked out from the DNA. The sample holds around 67,000 clones; around 83% are singletons and the top ten take about 5%. V was pared by 6 bases and J by 2 bases, with 5 bases between. Germline values: CDR1 MNHEY, CDR2 SVGAGI. The CDR3 length is 13 residues. Sequenced sample: peripheral blood. V is TRBV6-5 and J is TRBJ2-6; D remains unclear. This receptor was taken from a man in his fifties or sixties with active COVID-19. This CDR3 is CASRDTGANVLTF. In nucleotides, the CDR3 is TGTGCCAGCAGAGACACTGGGGCCAACGTCCTGACTTTC.